This T cell receptor (beta chain) emerged from a study of technical replicates of blood from a handful of donors. The data were produced by immunoSEQ multiplex PCR, yet TCRdb's version contains in-frame clones alone and is incomplete. The sample includes tens of thousands of clones, 85% to 95% seen only once; the top ten take 0.41%. V lost 4 bases to trimming and J lost 6 bases, with 16 bases between them. The germline gives CDR1 MNHEY, CDR2 SMNVEV (reference sequence). This CDR3 contains 15 residues. This clone is a singleton in its sample. The TCR comes from a human donor in good health. The chain is built from TRBV27 and TRBJ2-1; TRBD1 might be the D (5 bases). The material sequenced was T cells isolated from PBMCs. The CDR3 loop is CASSSRAVLPNEQFF. The CDR3 DNA reads TGTGCCAGCAGTTCCAGGGCTGTGTTGCCCAATGAGCAGTTCTTC.